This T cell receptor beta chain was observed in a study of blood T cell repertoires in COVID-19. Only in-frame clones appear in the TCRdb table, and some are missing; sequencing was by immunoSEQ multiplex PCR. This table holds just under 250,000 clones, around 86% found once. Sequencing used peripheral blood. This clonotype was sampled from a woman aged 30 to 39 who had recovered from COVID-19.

The DNA for the CDR3 is TGTGCCAGCAGCTATACAGGGACTGGGGCCAACGTCCTGACTTTC. Protein product: CASSYTGTGANVLTF. This rearrangement joins TRBV5-6 to TRBJ2-6, with D perhaps matching TRBD1 (6 bases). The CDR3 has 15 residues. Trimming cost V 3 bases and J 2 bases, with 9 bases left between them. In germline, CDR1 is SGHDT, CDR2 YYEEEE.